The sequence of this T cell receptor (beta chain) was determined in a study of T cells in Graves' hyperthyroidism and ophthalmopathy. Per the germline V gene, CDR1 is SGHVS and CDR2 is FNYEAQ. V shed 5 bases and J 3 bases; nucleotides not matched to a gene: 7. This CDR3 spans 15 amino acids. This clonotype has a handful of counts. Amplified regions were TCR beta CDR3 sequences from RNA transcripts. The TCR CDR3 first-round RT-PCR relied on the HTBI primer set. TCRdb independently ran MiXCR on the multiplex PCR reads; one entry per CDR3 protein. In the table there are about 270,000 distinct CDR3 sequences, around 25% of which are singletons.

The sequenced sample was blood. The chain uses TRBV7-6 and TRBJ2-7; 10 bases map to TRBD1. The source of this sequence is a woman between 35 and 50 years old with Graves' ophthalmopathy. The CDR3 sequence: CASSTYRDRGYEQYF. CDR3 coding DNA: TGTGCCAGCAGCACTTACCGGGACAGGGGCTACGAGCAGTACTTC.